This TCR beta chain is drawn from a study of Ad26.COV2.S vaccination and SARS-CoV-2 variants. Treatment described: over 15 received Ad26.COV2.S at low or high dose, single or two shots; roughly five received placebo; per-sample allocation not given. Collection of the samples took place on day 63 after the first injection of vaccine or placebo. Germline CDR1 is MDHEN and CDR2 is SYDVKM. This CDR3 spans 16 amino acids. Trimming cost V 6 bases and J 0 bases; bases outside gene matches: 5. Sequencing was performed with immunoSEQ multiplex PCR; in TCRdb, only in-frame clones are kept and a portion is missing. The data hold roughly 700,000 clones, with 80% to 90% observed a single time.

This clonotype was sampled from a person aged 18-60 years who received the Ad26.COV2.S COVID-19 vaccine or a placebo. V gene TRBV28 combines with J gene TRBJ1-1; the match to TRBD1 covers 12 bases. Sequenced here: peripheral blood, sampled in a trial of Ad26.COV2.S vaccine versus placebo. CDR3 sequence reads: CASRWGTGGMNTEAFF. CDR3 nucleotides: TGTGCCAGCAGGTGGGGGACAGGGGGCATGAACACTGAAGCTTTCTTT.